The clone carrying this T cell receptor beta chain was seen a handful of times. The sample is drawn from a study of blood T cell repertoires in COVID-19. Looking at the study overall: From the United States, Italy and Spain came samples of acute and convalescent COVID-19.

Here immunoSEQ multiplex PCR was the method, and the copy in TCRdb shows in-frame clones only, minus some. The table records about 140,000 clones, around 82% of them present only once. Which cohort a participant joined came from the clinical history participants gave. The CDR3 consists of 13 residues. Trimming shortened V by 0 bases and J by 4 bases, and 6 bases separated the two germline ends. In germline, CDR1 is GTSNPN, CDR2 SVGIG (reference sequence). Sequenced material: PBMCs or T cells enriched from blood (not recorded which). The gene calls are TRBV30 and TRBJ2-2; no firm D call. This TCR derives from a man aged 35-49 years with acute COVID-19. The CDR3 sequence: CAWSVGLTGELFF. CDR3 in DNA: TGTGCCTGGAGTGTGGGCCTCACCGGGGAGCTGTTTTTT.